The next 11 T cell receptor beta chains were all read from a single sample in a study of T cell changes during pregnancy in multiple sclerosis. Sequencing was performed with immunoSEQ multiplex PCR; in TCRdb, only in-frame clones are kept and a portion is missing. The data hold 84,000 or so clones, with about 94% observed a single time. The sample consisted of peripheral blood, taken in the third trimester of pregnancy. These TCRs come from a female donor with multiple sclerosis, enrolled in a pregnancy study.

The chain links TRBV27 to TRBJ2-1; D gene ambiguous. This CDR3 is built from 13 residues. The V gene lost 2 bases and the J gene lost 4 bases, with 6 bases spanning the gap. The germline CDR1 and CDR2 sequences are MNHEY and SMNVEV (reference sequence). The CDR3 DNA reads TGTGCCAGCAGTTTAAGCGTATACAATGAGCAGTTCTTC. As protein: CASSLSVYNEQFF.

The rearrangement links TRBV4-2 to TRBJ2-3, with no clear D. This CDR3 is 14 amino acids long. From germline, CDR1 is LGHNA and CDR2 YNFKEQ. The ends were cut back, 1 base at V and 2 bases at J, with 7 bases in the middle. CDR3: CASSQALYTDTQYF. In DNA, the CDR3 is TGTGCCAGCAGCCAAGCCCTATACACAGATACGCAGTATTTT.

This clone has only a few counts. This sequence joins TRBV4-1 and TRBJ1-6, with D maybe TRBD1 (5 bases). The CDR3 sequence is 14 residues long. The germline V and J ends were trimmed by 1 base and 7 bases, with 8 bases remaining between them. The germline V gene has CDR1 MGHRA and CDR2 YSYEKL. The CDR3 nucleotides are TGCGCCAGCAGCCAAGCAGGGTTAAATTCACCCCTCCACTTT. The encoded protein is CASSQAGLNSPLHF.

V and J are TRBV28 and TRBJ1-2; 7 bases are a match to TRBD1. Unmatched junction bases numbered 5, after V lost 5 bases and J lost 5 bases. Germline values: CDR1 MDHEN, CDR2 SYDVKM. This CDR3 spans 13 amino acids. The CDR3 is CASSRQGGYGYTF. The CDR3, as DNA: TGTGCCAGCAGTCGACAGGGCGGATATGGCTACACCTTC.

The gene calls are TRBV6-5 and TRBJ2-5, with a tentative D call TRBD2 (6 bases). Germline CDR1 reads MNHEY; CDR2 reads SVGAGI. Deletions cut 2 bases from V and 4 bases from J, with 8 bases between. The CDR3 is made up of 13 amino acids. The CDR3 nucleotides read TGTGCCAGCAGTTACGGACTAAGAGAGACCCAGTACTTC. Amino acids: CASSYGLRETQYF.

The chain is built from TRBV9 and TRBJ2-7, with 7 bases fitting TRBD1. The CDR3 runs 15 residues. Germline V CDR1 and CDR2: SGDLS, YYNGEE. The V gene end was trimmed by 4 bases and the J gene end by 2 bases; junction bases not matched to a gene: 9. CDR3 in amino acids: CASSPRQGWAYEQYF. CDR3 in DNA: TGTGCCAGCAGCCCCCGACAGGGTTGGGCCTACGAGCAGTACTTC.

V gene TRBV6-5 combines with J gene TRBJ2-7; 7 bases align to TRBD2. V lost 6 bases and J lost 3; bases outside the gene matches: 11. The CDR3 covers 15 residues. CDR1 is MNHEY and CDR2 is SVGAGI in the germline V gene. CDR3 nucleotide sequence: TGTGCCAGCAGACGAGGGGCGGCGGGGGACTACGAGCAGTACTTC. It codes for CASRRGAAGDYEQYF.

The gene calls are TRBV9 and TRBJ2-1; TRBD1 agrees at 9 bases. The CDR3 runs to 17 residues. The germline gives CDR1 SGDLS, CDR2 YYNGEE. The ends lost 4 bases at V and 3 bases at J; junction bases unmatched: 11. The CDR3 protein is CASSSGAGTGYYNEQFF. CDR3 DNA: TGTGCCAGCAGCTCAGGCGCCGGGACAGGGTACTACAATGAGCAGTTCTTC.

This clone showed up just once. V and J are TRBV7-6 and TRBJ2-7; weak D call: TRBD1 (6 bases). The CDR3 consists of 16 residues. Germline CDR1 SGHVS, CDR2 FNYEAQ. Trimming pared 5 bases from V and 2 bases from J, leaving 19 bases between. CDR3 amino acids: CASSREQGRVTYEQYF. In DNA, the CDR3 is TGTGCCAGCAGCCGTGAGCAGGGGAGAGTTACCTACGAGCAGTACTTC.

V is TRBV30 and J is TRBJ1-5; perhaps TRBD1 as D (6 bases). Germline CDR1 GTSNPN, CDR2 SVGIG (reference sequence). The CDR3 loop spans 18 amino acids. With 2 bases removed from V and 2 bases from J, the gap between germline ends came to 22 bases. CDR3 region: CAWSRRRGGGLGNQPQHF. CDR3 nucleotides: TGTGCCTGGAGTCGACGTAGGGGGGGCGGCTTAGGCAATCAGCCCCAGCATTTT.

The V and J genes are TRBV19 and TRBJ2-7; D perhaps matches TRBD2 (6 bases). The V gene lost 7 bases and the J gene lost 0 bases, with 13 bases spanning the gap. This CDR3 has 14 amino acids. Germline lookup yields CDR1 LNHDA and CDR2 SQIVND (reference sequence). CDR3 sequence reads: CASTTSSTSYEQYF. The CDR3 DNA reads TGTGCCAGTACCACTAGCTCGACCTCCTACGAGCAGTACTTC.